A selection of T cell receptor beta chains follows, all from one sample in a study of technical replicates of blood from a few donors. Sequencing was performed with immunoSEQ multiplex PCR; in TCRdb, only in-frame clones are kept and a portion is missing. The sample includes tens of thousands of clones, 98% seen only once; the top ten take over 0.15%. The specimen was T cells isolated from PBMCs. These receptors came from a human donor in good health. Both conserved end residues are part of each CDR3. Fields, in order: D gene, clone size, J gene, CDR3 length, V gene, CDR3 DNA, CDR3 protein. The D gene is left open where the match is weak. Size tells how often a clone was seen (once, few, many) or the class of an expanded clone, and some rows leave it out.

>-|-|TRBJ2-7|12|TRBV6-1
TGTGCCAGCAGTGACACCGGTTACGAGCAGTACTTC
CASSDTGYEQYF
>-|-|TRBJ1-4|16|TRBV4-1
TGCGCCAGCAGCCGTACAACAGCCAGATCTAATGAAAAACTGTTTTTT
CASSRTTARSNEKLFF
>TRBD2|-|TRBJ2-5|20|TRBV7-8
TGTGCCAGCAGCTTAGCTCCACTCTCTTCGGCGGGAGGGGGTCGAGAGACCCAGTACTTC
CASSLAPLSSAGGGRETQYF
>TRBD1|-|TRBJ2-5|15|TRBV5-1
TGCGCCAGCAGCTTGGAGGGACAGCTGAAAGAGACCCAGTACTTC
CASSLEGQLKETQYF
>-|once|TRBJ2-1|15|TRBV11-2
TGTGCCAGCAGCGAGGGGGTTTCTTGGGGGCCTGAGCAGTTCTTC
CASSEGVSWGPEQFF
>-|-|TRBJ1-2|13|TRBV6-5
TGTGCCAGCAGTCCTCGGACATTGGGAGGCTACACCTTC
CASSPRTLGGYTF
>-|-|TRBJ2-7|14|TRBV18
TGTGCCAGCTCACCTCGAGCGGAAGCCTACGAGCAGTACTTC
CASSPRAEAYEQYF
>-|-|TRBJ1-1|13|TRBV5-1
TGCGCCAGCAGCTTGCCAGGAAACACTGAAGCTTTCTTT
CASSLPGNTEAFF
>TRBD1|-|TRBJ1-2|15|TRBV2
TGTGCCAGCAGCCCGAGACAGGGGGCGCTCTATGGCTACACCTTC
CASSPRQGALYGYTF
>TRBD1|-|TRBJ1-1|16|TRBV5-1
TGCGCCAGCAGCTCGCGACAGGGCCGACTGAACACTGAAGCTTTCTTT
CASSSRQGRLNTEAFF
>TRBD2|-|TRBJ2-7|14|TRBV10-1
TGCGCCAGCAGTGAGAGGACTAGCTCCTACGAGCAGTACTTC
CASSERTSSYEQYF
>TRBD2|-|TRBJ2-1|14|TRBV19
TGTGCCAGTAGTATACTAGCGGGACACAATGAGCAGTTCTTC
CASSILAGHNEQFF
>-|-|TRBJ1-5|13|TRBV11-2
TGTGCCAGCAGCTTAGAGAGGGATCAGCCCCAGCATTTT
CASSLERDQPQHF
>-|-|TRBJ2-3|12|TRBV2
TGTGCCAGCGCCGGTCTCACAGATACGCAGTATTTT
CASAGLTDTQYF
>TRBD1|-|TRBJ1-2|19|TRBV7-3
TGTGCCAGCAGCTGGACACGATCCGGGACAGGGGGCGTCTCCTATGGCTACACCTTC
CASSWTRSGTGGVSYGYTF
>-|-|TRBJ2-3|15|TRBV5-1
TGCGCCAGCAGCTTTCTAGCAGGAGACACAGATACGCAGTATTTT
CASSFLAGDTDTQYF
>-|-|TRBJ1-5|15|TRBV4-1
TGCGCCAGCAGCCAAGACACGGGAGTCAATCAGCCCCAGCATTTT
CASSQDTGVNQPQHF
>-|-|TRBJ2-7|12|TRBV7-9
TGTGCCAGCAGCCCCGGCAACTACGGGCAGTACTTC
CASSPGNYGQYF
>-|-|TRBJ1-1|13|TRBV7-3
TGTGCCAGCAGCCGAAACGAGGGCACTGAAGCTTTCTTT
CASSRNEGTEAFF
>-|-|TRBJ1-1|14|TRBV9
TGTGCCAGCAGCTTAGAACAGGGTTCCACTGAAGCTTTCTTT
CASSLEQGSTEAFF
>-|-|TRBJ1-1|15|TRBV30
TGTGCCTGGAGTGTACCCTGGGGGCGCGGCACTGAAGCTTTCTTT
CAWSVPWGRGTEAFF
>-|-|TRBJ1-5|16|TRBV4-1
TGCGCCAGCAGCTCCTATGCGGGGGTGGCGAATCAGCCCCAGCATTTT
CASSSYAGVANQPQHF
>-|-|TRBJ1-1|13|TRBV7-6
TGTGCCAGCAGGGGCGGGGTGAACACTGAAGCTTTCTTT
CASRGGVNTEAFF
>TRBD2|-|TRBJ2-1|16|TRBV4-1
TGCGCCAGCAGCCAACCTACTAGCGGCTCCTACAATGAGCAGTTCTTC
CASSQPTSGSYNEQFF
>TRBD2|-|TRBJ2-7|16|TRBV5-1
TGCGCCAGCAGCTCCGGACTAGCGGGGGTCCGCTACGAGCAGTACTTC
CASSSGLAGVRYEQYF
>-|-|TRBJ2-7|12|TRBV11-2
TGTGCCAGCAGCTTAGTTCGGGTCGAGCAGTACTTC
CASSLVRVEQYF
>-|-|TRBJ2-3|16|TRBV12-5
TGTGCTAGTGGTCCCGCGGAGCGGTTAGGGCGTTATACGCAGTATTTT
CASGPAERLGRYTQYF
>-|-|TRBJ2-7|15|TRBV6-1
TGTGCCAGCAGTATTTTCGCCGGGAGCTCCTACGAGCAGTACTTC
CASSIFAGSSYEQYF
>TRBD1|-|TRBJ2-7|16|TRBV11-3
TGTGCCAGCAGCTCCCCTGGGGGACAGGTACGATACGAGCAGTACTTC
CASSSPGGQVRYEQYF
>-|-|TRBJ1-6|16|TRBV13
TGTGCCAGCAGCTTAGGTAGGGGCCGAGAGAATTCACCCCTCCACTTT
CASSLGRGRENSPLHF
>-|-|TRBJ2-2|14|TRBV9
TGTGCCAGCAGCGCTCCACAGGGAACCGGGGAGCTGTTTTTT
CASSAPQGTGELFF
>-|-|TRBJ1-1|12|TRBV6-5
TGTGCCAGCGCAGGGTTGGACACTGAAGCTTTCTTT
CASAGLDTEAFF
>-|-|TRBJ2-1|11|TRBV20-1
TGCAGTGCTTCATCTAGAACTGAGCAGTTCTTC
CSASSRTEQFF
>TRBD1|-|TRBJ2-6|17|TRBV27
TGTGCCAGCAGTAAAGCAGGGGGAAGCTCTGGGGCCAACGTCCTGACTTTC
CASSKAGGSSGANVLTF